The clone carrying this TCR beta chain was detected only a few times. Its cognate antigen is unknown. Everyone who gave samples was a healthy Caucasian. MiXCR was run by TCRdb on the 5' RACE reads, yielding one entry per CDR3 protein. The sample lists about 920,000 distinct CDR3 sequences, roughly an eighth occurring once. The sample is drawn from a study of identical twins. The study's findings and limits: With monozygotic twins, out-of-frame TCR alpha sharing exceeded what models estimated. Beta out-of-frame sequences showed weaker excess twin sharing. Insertion counts were lower in abundant cord blood beta clonotypes, a trend that memory repertoires did not show.

The CDR3 consists of 14 residues. The germline V and J ends were trimmed by 0 bases and 4 bases, with 11 bases remaining between them. Germline V CDR1 and CDR2: SGDLS, YYNGEE. This sample also belongs to another study, concerning yellow fever vaccine responses in identical twins.

The receptor comes from a woman between 18 and 29 years old in good health. The rearrangement links TRBV9 to TRBJ2-7; D not resolved. Material for sequencing was PBMCs. The CDR3 bases are TGTGCCAGCAGCGTAGGGGTAGGGATGTACGAGCAGTACTTC. As protein: CASSVGVGMYEQYF.